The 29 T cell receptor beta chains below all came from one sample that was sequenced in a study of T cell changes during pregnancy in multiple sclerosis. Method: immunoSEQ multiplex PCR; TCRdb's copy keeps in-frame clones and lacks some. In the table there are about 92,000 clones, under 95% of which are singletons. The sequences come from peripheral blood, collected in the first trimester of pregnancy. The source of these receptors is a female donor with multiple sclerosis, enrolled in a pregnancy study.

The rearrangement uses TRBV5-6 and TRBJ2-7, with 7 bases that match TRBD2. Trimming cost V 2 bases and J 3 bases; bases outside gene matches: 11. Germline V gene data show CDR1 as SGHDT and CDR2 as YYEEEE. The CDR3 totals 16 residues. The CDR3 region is CASSFIGGGTHYEQYF. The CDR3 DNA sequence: TGTGCCAGCAGCTTTATTGGCGGGGGAACTCACTACGAGCAGTACTTC.

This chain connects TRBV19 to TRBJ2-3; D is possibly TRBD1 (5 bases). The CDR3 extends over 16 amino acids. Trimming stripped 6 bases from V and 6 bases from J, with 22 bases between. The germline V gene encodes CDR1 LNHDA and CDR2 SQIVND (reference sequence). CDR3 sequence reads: CASSLSTWGLADTQYF. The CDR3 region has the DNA TGTGCCAGTAGCCTCTCGACGTGGGGCCTCGCGGATACGCAGTATTTT.

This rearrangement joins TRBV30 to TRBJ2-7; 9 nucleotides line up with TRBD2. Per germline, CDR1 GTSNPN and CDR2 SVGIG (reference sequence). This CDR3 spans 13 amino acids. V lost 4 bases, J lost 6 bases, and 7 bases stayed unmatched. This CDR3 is CAWTPSGMSEQYF. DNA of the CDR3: TGTGCCTGGACGCCTAGCGGGATGAGCGAGCAGTACTTC.

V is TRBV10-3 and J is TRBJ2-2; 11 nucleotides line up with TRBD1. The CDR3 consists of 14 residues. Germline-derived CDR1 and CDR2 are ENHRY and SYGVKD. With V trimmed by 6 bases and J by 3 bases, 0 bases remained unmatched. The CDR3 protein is CAIRGQGDTGELFF. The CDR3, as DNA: TGTGCCATCAGGGGACAGGGGGACACCGGGGAGCTGTTTTTT.

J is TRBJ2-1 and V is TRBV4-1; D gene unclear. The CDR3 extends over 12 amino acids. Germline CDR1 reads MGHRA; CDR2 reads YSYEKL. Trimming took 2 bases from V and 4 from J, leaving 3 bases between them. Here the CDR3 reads CASSQQYNEQFF. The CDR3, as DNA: TGCGCCAGCAGCCAACAATACAATGAGCAGTTCTTC.

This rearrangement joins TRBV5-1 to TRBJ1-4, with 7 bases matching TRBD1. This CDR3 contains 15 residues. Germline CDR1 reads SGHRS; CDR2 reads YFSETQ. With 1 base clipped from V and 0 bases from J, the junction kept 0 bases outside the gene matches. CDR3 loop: CASSLQGATNEKLFF. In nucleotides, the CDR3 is TGCGCCAGCAGCTTGCAGGGGGCAACTAATGAAAAACTGTTTTTT.

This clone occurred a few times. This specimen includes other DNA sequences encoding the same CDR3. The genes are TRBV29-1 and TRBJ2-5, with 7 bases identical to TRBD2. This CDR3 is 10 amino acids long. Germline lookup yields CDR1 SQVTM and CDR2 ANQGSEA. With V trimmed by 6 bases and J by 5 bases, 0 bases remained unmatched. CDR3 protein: CSVGGETQYF. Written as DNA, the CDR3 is TGCAGCGTCGGGGGGGAGACCCAGTACTTC.

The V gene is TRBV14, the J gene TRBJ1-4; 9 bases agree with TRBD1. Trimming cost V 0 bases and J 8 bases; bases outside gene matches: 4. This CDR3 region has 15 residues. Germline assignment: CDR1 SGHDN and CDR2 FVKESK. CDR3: CASSQDGTGYEKLFF. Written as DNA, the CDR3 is TGTGCCAGCAGCCAAGACGGGACAGGGTACGAAAAACTGTTTTTT.

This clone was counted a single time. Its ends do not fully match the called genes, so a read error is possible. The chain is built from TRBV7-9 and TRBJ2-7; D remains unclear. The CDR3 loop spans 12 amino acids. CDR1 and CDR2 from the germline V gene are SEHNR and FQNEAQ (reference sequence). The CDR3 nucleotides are TGTGCCAGCAGCTTAGCGCAGATGGGCTGGCTTTTC. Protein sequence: CASSLAQMGWLF.

The CDR3 here is CASSRDGTGFSGELFF. As DNA, the CDR3 is TGTGCCAGTAGTAGGGACGGGACAGGGTTTTCCGGGGAGCTGTTTTTT. The chain links TRBV19 to TRBJ2-2, with 9 positions matching TRBD1. V was pared by 4 bases and J by 6 bases, with 9 bases of the junction left unmatched. Germline V gene data show CDR1 as LNHDA and CDR2 as SQIVND (reference sequence). CDR3 length: 16 residues.

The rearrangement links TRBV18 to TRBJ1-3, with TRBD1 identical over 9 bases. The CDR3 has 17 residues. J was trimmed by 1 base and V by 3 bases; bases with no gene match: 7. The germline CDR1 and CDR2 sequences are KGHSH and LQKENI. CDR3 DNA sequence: TGTGCCAGCTCACCCCAGCTTGACAGGGGGTCTGGAAACACCATATATTTT. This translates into CASSPQLDRGSGNTIYF.

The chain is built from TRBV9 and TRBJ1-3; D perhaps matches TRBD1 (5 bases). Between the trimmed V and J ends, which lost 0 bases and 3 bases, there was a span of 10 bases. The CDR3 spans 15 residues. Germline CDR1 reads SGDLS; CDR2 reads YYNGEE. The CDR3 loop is CASSVGAGNGNTIYF. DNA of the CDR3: TGTGCCAGCAGCGTAGGGGCAGGGAATGGAAACACCATATATTTT.

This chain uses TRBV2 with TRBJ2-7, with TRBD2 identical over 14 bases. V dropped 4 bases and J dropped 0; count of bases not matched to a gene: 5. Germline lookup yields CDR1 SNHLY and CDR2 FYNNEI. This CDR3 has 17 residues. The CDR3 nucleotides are TGTGCCAGCAGTGTCGGACTAGCGGGAGGCCACTCCTACGAGCAGTACTTC. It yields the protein CASSVGLAGGHSYEQYF.

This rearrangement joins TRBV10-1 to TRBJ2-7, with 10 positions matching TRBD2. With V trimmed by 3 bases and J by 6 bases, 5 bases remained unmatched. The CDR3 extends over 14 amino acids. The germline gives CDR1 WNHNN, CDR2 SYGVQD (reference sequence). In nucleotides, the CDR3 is TGCGCCAGCAGTGAAAATCTAGCGGGAGCCGAGCAGTACTTC. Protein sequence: CASSENLAGAEQYF.

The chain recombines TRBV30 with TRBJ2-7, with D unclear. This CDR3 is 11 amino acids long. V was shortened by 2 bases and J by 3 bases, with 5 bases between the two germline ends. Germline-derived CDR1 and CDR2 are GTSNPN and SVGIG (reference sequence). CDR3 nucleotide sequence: TGTGCCTGGAGTCCCGGCTACGAGCAGTACTTC. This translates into CAWSPGYEQYF.

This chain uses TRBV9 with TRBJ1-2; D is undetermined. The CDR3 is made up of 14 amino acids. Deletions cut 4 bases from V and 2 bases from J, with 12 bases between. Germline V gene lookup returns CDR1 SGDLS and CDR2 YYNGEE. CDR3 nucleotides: TGTGCCAGCAGCCCCCGAGGTGGAAACTATGGCTACACCTTC. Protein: CASSPRGGNYGYTF. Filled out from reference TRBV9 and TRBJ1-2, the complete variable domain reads DSGVTQTPKHLITATGQRVTLRCSPRSGDLSVYWYQQSLDQGLQFLIQYYNGEERAKGNILERFSAQQFPDLHSELNLSSLELGDSALYFCASSPRGGNYGYTFGSGTRLTVV.

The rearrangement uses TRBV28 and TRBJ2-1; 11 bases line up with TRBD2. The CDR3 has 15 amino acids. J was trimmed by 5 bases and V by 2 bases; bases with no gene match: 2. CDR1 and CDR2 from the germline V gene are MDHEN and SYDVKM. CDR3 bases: TGTGCCAGCAGTTTACTACTAGCGGGGGACAATGAGCAGTTCTTC. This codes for CASSLLLAGDNEQFF.

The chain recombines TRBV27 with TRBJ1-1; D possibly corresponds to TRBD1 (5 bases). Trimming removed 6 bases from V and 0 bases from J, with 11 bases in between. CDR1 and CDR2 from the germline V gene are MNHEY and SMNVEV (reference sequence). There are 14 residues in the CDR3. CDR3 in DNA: TGTGCCAGCAGCGGGGGGGGTTTGAACACTGAAGCTTTCTTT. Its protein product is CASSGGGLNTEAFF.

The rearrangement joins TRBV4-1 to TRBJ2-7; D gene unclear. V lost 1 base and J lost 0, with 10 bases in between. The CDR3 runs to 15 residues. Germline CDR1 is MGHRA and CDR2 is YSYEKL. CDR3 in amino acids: CASSQGIAVSYEQYF. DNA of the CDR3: TGCGCCAGCAGCCAAGGCATCGCGGTCTCCTACGAGCAGTACTTC.

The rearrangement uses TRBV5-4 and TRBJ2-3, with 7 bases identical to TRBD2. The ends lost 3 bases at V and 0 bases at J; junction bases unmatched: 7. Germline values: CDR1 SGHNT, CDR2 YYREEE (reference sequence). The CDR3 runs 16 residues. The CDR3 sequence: CASSSRDYLSTDTQYF. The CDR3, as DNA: TGTGCCAGCAGCTCAAGGGACTACCTTAGCACAGATACGCAGTATTTT. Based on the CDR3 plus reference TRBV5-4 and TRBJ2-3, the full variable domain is ETGVTQSPTHLIKTRGQQVTLRCSSQSGHNTVSWYQQALGQGPQFIFQYYREEENGRGNFPPRFSGLQFPNYSSELNVNALELDDSALYLCASSSRDYLSTDTQYFGPGTRLTVL.

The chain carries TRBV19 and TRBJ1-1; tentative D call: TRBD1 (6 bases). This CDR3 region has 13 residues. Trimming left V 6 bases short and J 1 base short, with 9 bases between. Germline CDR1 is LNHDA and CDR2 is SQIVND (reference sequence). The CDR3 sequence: CASRLQGNTEAFF. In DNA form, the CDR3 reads TGTGCCAGTAGACTACAGGGGAACACTGAAGCTTTCTTT.

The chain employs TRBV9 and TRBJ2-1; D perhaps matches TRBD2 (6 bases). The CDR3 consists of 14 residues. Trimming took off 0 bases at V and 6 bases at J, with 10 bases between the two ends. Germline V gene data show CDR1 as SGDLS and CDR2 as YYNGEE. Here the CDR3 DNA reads TGTGCCAGCAGCGTAGGAGGAGCGGGCAATGAGCAGTTCTTC. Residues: CASSVGGAGNEQFF.

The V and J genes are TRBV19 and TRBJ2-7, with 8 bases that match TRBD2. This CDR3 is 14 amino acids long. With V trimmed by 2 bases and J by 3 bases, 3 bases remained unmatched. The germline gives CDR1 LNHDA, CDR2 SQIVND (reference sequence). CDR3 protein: CASSIIAGNYEQYF. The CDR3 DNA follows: TGTGCCAGTAGTATAATAGCGGGGAACTACGAGCAGTACTTC.

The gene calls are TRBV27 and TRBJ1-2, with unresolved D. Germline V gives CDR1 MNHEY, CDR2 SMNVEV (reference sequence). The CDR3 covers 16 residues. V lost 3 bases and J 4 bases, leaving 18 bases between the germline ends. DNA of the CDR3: TGTGCCAGCAGTTTCTCGACTCAGAGTCTTCCCTATGGCTACACCTTC. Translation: CASSFSTQSLPYGYTF.

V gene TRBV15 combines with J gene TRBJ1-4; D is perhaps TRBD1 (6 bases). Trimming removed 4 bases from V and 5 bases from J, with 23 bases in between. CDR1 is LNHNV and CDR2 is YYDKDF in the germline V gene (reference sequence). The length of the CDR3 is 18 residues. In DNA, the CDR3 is TGTGCCACCAGCACCCTACCCACAAGGGGGTGGTTAAATGAAAAACTGTTTTTT. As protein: CATSTLPTRGWLNEKLFF.

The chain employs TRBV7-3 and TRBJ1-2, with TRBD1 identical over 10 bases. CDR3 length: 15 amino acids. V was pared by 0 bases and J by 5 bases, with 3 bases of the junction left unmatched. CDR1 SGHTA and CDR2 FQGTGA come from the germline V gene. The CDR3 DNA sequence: TGTGCCAGCAGCTTAACCCCGGGACAGGGGTATGGCTACACCTTC. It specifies CASSLTPGQGYGYTF.

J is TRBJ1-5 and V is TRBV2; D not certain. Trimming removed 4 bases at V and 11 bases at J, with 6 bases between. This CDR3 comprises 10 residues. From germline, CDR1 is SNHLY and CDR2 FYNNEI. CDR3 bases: TGTGCCAGCAGTGGTACAGCCCAGCATTTT. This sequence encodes CASSGTAQHF.

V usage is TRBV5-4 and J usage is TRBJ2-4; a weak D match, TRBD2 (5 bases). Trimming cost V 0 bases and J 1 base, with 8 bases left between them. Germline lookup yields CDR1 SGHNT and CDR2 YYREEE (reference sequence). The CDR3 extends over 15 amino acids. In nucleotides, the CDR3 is TGTGCCAGCAGCTTGGGAGGGTGGGCCAAAAACATTCAGTACTTC. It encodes CASSLGGWAKNIQYF.

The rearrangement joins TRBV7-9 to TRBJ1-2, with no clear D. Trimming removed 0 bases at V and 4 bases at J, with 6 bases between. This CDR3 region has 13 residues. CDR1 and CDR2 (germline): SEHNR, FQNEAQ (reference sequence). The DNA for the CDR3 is TGTGCCAGCAGCTTAGCAGGGAGCTATGGCTACACCTTC. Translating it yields CASSLAGSYGYTF.